This entry lists 20 T cell receptor beta chains sequenced from one sample in a study of somatic mutations in cytotoxic T cells in rheumatoid arthritis. Measured with immunoSEQ multiplex PCR; TCRdb has only the in-frame clones, and not every one. The table lists about 23,000 clones, approximately 78% of them singletons. The sequenced sample consisted of CD8+ T cells sorted from blood. The receptors were sampled from an adult with rheumatoid arthritis.

The chain uses TRBV27 and TRBJ2-3; no firm D call. Trimming cost V 5 bases and J 1 base, with 7 bases left between them. This CDR3 is 13 amino acids long. CDR1 is MNHEY and CDR2 is SMNVEV in the germline V gene (reference sequence). CDR3 loop: CASSPDGTDTQYF. In DNA, the CDR3 is TGTGCCAGCAGTCCCGACGGCACAGATACGCAGTATTTT.

The V and J genes are TRBV7-8 and TRBJ2-7, with 7 bases aligning to TRBD1. Germline loops: CDR1 SGHVS, CDR2 FQNEAQ. The CDR3 length is 13 residues. V lost 8 bases, J lost 6 bases, and 10 bases stayed unmatched. CDR3 region: CASRDRARVEQYF. CDR3 in DNA: TGTGCCAGCCGCGACAGGGCGCGCGTCGAGCAGTACTTC.

The chain joins TRBV29-1 to TRBJ2-5; D ambiguous. Germline V gene lookup returns CDR1 SQVTM and CDR2 ANQGSEA. V was trimmed by 4 bases and J by 5 bases, leaving 5 bases between them. This CDR3 has 10 amino acids. The CDR3 DNA reads as TGCAGCGTTGTTCGGGAGACCCAGTACTTC. Translated, it gives CSVVRETQYF.

The rearrangement uses TRBV27 and TRBJ1-1, with a weak D call TRBD1 (6 bases). CDR3 length equals 14 residues. V lost 5 bases to trimming and J lost 5 bases, with 15 bases between them. The germline gives CDR1 MNHEY, CDR2 SMNVEV (reference sequence). CDR3 DNA: TGTGCCAGCAGTCCATGGGGGGGGGCGACTGAAGCTTTCTTT. Its translation: CASSPWGGATEAFF.

This clone was detected only a few times. The CDR3 region has the DNA TGTGCCAGCCGGAAGGGGGAAGTTGCTGAAGCTTTCTTT. This gives the protein CASRKGEVAEAFF. The rearrangement links TRBV6-1 to TRBJ1-1; maybe TRBD1 (6 bases). From germline, CDR1 is MNHNS and CDR2 SASEGT. V dropped 8 bases and J dropped 6 bases, with 16 bases sitting between them. CDR3 length equals 13 residues.

CDR3 protein: CASSVMTGDGYTF. CDR3 nucleotides: TGTGCCAGCAGCGTAATGACAGGGGATGGCTACACCTTC. V and J are TRBV9 and TRBJ1-2; 8 nucleotides agree with TRBD1. This CDR3 comprises 13 residues. Trimming removed 1 base from V and 6 bases from J; junction bases left unmatched: 2. CDR1 and CDR2 from the germline V gene are SGDLS and YYNGEE.

This sequence joins TRBV2 and TRBJ2-1; TRBD2 matches at 9 bases. Germline V lookup: CDR1 SNHLY, CDR2 FYNNEI. V shed 7 bases and J 2 bases; nucleotides not matched to a gene: 6. There are 15 residues in the CDR3. In DNA, the CDR3 is TGTGCCAGCACCGCTAGCGGGGTTCCCTACAATGAGCAGTTCTTC. Translated, it gives CASTASGVPYNEQFF.

This chain uses TRBV7-9 with TRBJ2-5, with 11 nucleotides matching TRBD1. The CDR3 sequence is 15 residues long. V shed 8 bases, J shed 2 bases, and the junction held 7 bases outside the gene matches. Germline V gene lookup returns CDR1 SEHNR and CDR2 FQNEAQ (reference sequence). The CDR3 DNA follows: TGTGCCAGCCGTTATGGGACAGGGGGACAAGAGACCCAGTACTTC. Encoded protein: CASRYGTGGQETQYF. Using reference TRBV7-9 and TRBJ2-5 for the parts outside the CDR3, the full variable domain is DTGVSQNPRHKITKRGQNVTFRCDPISEHNRLYWYRQTLGQGPEFLTYFQNEAQLEKSRLLSDRFSAERPKGSFSTLEIQRTEQGDSAMYLCASRYGTGGQETQYFGPGTRLLVL.

In DNA form, the CDR3 reads TGTGCCAGCAGCCAAGATCTTCGCGACAGGGTCCATGAGCAGTTCTTC. Protein: CASSQDLRDRVHEQFF. V usage is TRBV4-2 and J usage is TRBJ2-1, with 7 bases that match TRBD1. The CDR3 spans 16 residues. Looked up from germline, CDR1 is LGHNA and CDR2 is YNFKEQ. J lost 8 bases, V lost 0 bases, and 10 bases had no gene match.

In this sample, this clone is medium-sized. V usage is TRBV7-9 and J usage is TRBJ2-7; D unclear. From germline, CDR1 is SEHNR and CDR2 FQNEAQ (reference sequence). The CDR3 length is 12 residues. The V and J ends lost 1 base and 3 bases respectively, with 4 bases between them. Here the CDR3 reads CASSLGVYEQYF. The DNA for the CDR3 is TGTGCCAGCAGCTTAGGGGTCTACGAGCAGTACTTC.

This clone was counted once. The chain employs TRBV19 and TRBJ1-2; D perhaps matches TRBD1 (6 bases). Looked up from germline, CDR1 is LNHDA and CDR2 is SQIVND (reference sequence). Trimming shortened V by 5 bases and J by 1 base, and 17 bases separated the two germline ends. This CDR3 has 16 residues. CDR3 in DNA: TGTGCCAGTAGTCTTCTGGAGACAGGAGTTAACTATGGCTACACCTTC. Its protein product is CASSLLETGVNYGYTF.

The chain joins TRBV7-9 to TRBJ1-2, with 10 bases lining up with TRBD1. Germline V gives CDR1 SEHNR, CDR2 FQNEAQ (reference sequence). The CDR3 has 17 amino acids. V shed 2 bases and J 4 bases; nucleotides not matched to a gene: 10. CDR3 loop: CASSLLTGGLPLYGYTF. The CDR3 DNA follows: TGTGCCAGCAGCTTACTGACAGGGGGCCTTCCCCTCTATGGCTACACCTTC.

This clone came up a few times. The chain combines TRBV4-3 with TRBJ2-7; perhaps TRBD2 as D (7 bases). The V gene lost 0 bases and the J gene lost 3 bases, with 12 bases spanning the gap. The CDR3 consists of 15 residues. From germline, CDR1 is LGHNA and CDR2 YSLEER. The CDR3 loop is CASSQDRGASYEQYF. As DNA, the CDR3 is TGCGCCAGCAGCCAAGACCGGGGGGCAAGCTACGAGCAGTACTTC.

The rearrangement joins TRBV2 to TRBJ1-5; D may be TRBD1 (5 bases). CDR3 size: 16 residues. With 0 bases removed from V and 6 bases from J, the gap between germline ends came to 15 bases. CDR1 and CDR2 (germline): SNHLY, FYNNEI. CDR3 bases: TGTGCCAGCAGTGAAGCGGGGCGTAGGAGCTTTCAGCCCCAGCATTTT. This gives the protein CASSEAGRRSFQPQHF.

CDR3 nucleotide sequence: TGTGCCAGCAGCCCTTACAGTTATGGAGATACGCAGTATTTT. Amino acids: CASSPYSYGDTQYF. The chain recombines TRBV11-2 with TRBJ2-3; D gene unclear. CDR1 SGHAT and CDR2 FQNNGV come from the germline V gene. Trimming pared 5 bases from V and 5 bases from J, leaving 14 bases between. The CDR3 is 14 residues long.

This clone was detected once. The CDR3 spells CASSTLLGINEQFF. CDR3 sequence (DNA): TGTGCCAGTAGTACCCTACTAGGAATCAATGAGCAGTTCTTC. This sequence joins TRBV19 and TRBJ2-1; TRBD2 is a possible D gene (5 bases). The V end was cut by 4 bases, the J end by 6 bases, with 13 bases between. From germline, CDR1 is LNHDA and CDR2 SQIVND (reference sequence). The CDR3 has 14 amino acids.

V gene TRBV9 combines with J gene TRBJ2-1; 8 bases match TRBD2. CDR3 size: 16 residues. CDR1 is SGDLS and CDR2 is YYNGEE in the germline V gene. The V and J ends lost 0 bases and 6 bases, in that order; junction bases with no gene match: 8. The CDR3 region has the DNA TGTGCCAGCAGCGTAGGACTAGCGAACAAAGGCAATGAGCAGTTCTTC. Translating it yields CASSVGLANKGNEQFF.

V is TRBV6-5 and J is TRBJ1-2; D remains unclear. Trimming took off 0 bases at V and 8 bases at J, with 19 bases between the two ends. CDR1 MNHEY and CDR2 SVGAGI come from the germline V gene. The CDR3 is made up of 16 amino acids. The CDR3 loop is CASSYSGPTATGGYTF. CDR3 sequence (DNA): TGTGCCAGCAGTTACTCAGGTCCGACGGCCACGGGAGGCTACACCTTC.

The genes are TRBV7-3 and TRBJ2-3; possibly TRBD2 for D (6 bases). Germline lookup yields CDR1 SGHTA and CDR2 FQGTGA. Trimming stripped 2 bases from V and 1 base from J, with 13 bases between. CDR3 length equals 16 residues. CDR3 in DNA: TGTGCCAGCAGCTTATTAGCGGAGACTGGCACAGATACGCAGTATTTT. Protein product: CASSLLAETGTDTQYF.

V and J are TRBV6-1 and TRBJ1-4, with no clear D. The germline CDR1 and CDR2 sequences are MNHNS and SASEGT. This CDR3 spans 14 amino acids. The V gene lost 8 bases and the J gene lost 5 bases, with 15 bases spanning the gap. CDR3 nucleotides: TGTGCCAGCTCCCCCCGACCCATAAATGAAAAACTGTTTTTT. Its translation: CASSPRPINEKLFF.